A selection of T cell receptor beta chains follows, all from one sample in a study of cytomegalovirus exposure and HLA in healthy donors. Here immunoSEQ multiplex PCR was the method, and the copy in TCRdb shows in-frame clones only, minus some. This sample carries approximately 140,000 clones, about three fifths of them seen once, and the ten largest clones take approximately 6.5%. Material for sequencing was PBMCs. All receptors come from an older woman in good health and CMV-seropositive. Each CDR3 is given with its conserved first and last residue. The D gene is left open where the match is weak. Clone size is stated in some rows and not others, as once, few, many or a class when expanded.

J: TRBJ1-1
size: -
D: -
V: TRBV5-4
CDR3: CASSAGGNTEAFF
DNA: TGTGCCAGCAGCGCCGGGGGAAACACTGAAGCTTTCTTT

J: TRBJ2-1
size: -
D: TRBD2
V: TRBV19
CDR3: CASSIRTLAGGDNEQFF
DNA: TGTGCCAGTAGTATTCGGACCCTAGCGGGAGGGGACAATGAGCAGTTCTTC

J: TRBJ2-7
size: -
D: TRBD2
V: TRBV9
CDR3: CASSVAGGPPYEQYF
DNA: TGTGCCAGCAGCGTAGCGGGAGGGCCCCCCTACGAGCAGTACTTC

J: TRBJ1-2
size: -
D: -
V: TRBV15
CDR3: CATSRDLADYGYTF
DNA: TGTGCCACCAGCAGAGATTTGGCAGACTATGGCTACACCTTC

J: TRBJ1-3
size: -
D: TRBD1
V: TRBV4-1
CDR3: CASSQNLDRAYTIYF
DNA: TGCGCCAGCAGCCAAAATCTCGACAGGGCATACACCATATATTTT

J: TRBJ2-7
size: -
D: -
V: TRBV7-2
CDR3: CASSLVGGGKPYEQYF
DNA: TGTGCCAGCAGCTTAGTAGGGGGGGGAAAACCCTACGAGCAGTACTTC

J: TRBJ2-3
size: few
D: TRBD2
V: TRBV30
CDR3: CAWSVEAGVTDTQYF
DNA: TGTGCCTGGAGTGTGGAGGCGGGAGTCACAGATACGCAGTATTTT

J: TRBJ1-5
size: -
D: -
V: TRBV19
CDR3: CASSPRGVNQPQHF
DNA: TGTGCCAGTAGCCCGAGAGGTGTCAATCAGCCCCAGCATTTT

J: TRBJ1-5
size: few
D: -
V: TRBV5-4
CDR3: CASSLGGGDSNQPQHF
DNA: TGTGCCAGCAGCTTGGGTGGCGGAGATAGCAATCAGCCCCAGCATTTT

J: TRBJ2-2
size: -
D: TRBD1
V: TRBV15
CDR3: CATSDPGQGRDINTGELFF
DNA: TGTGCCACCAGCGATCCGGGACAGGGTAGAGATATTAACACCGGGGAGCTGTTTTTT

J: TRBJ2-1
size: -
D: TRBD1
V: TRBV19
CDR3: CASSYGGQGDNEQFF
DNA: TGTGCCAGTAGCTACGGGGGACAGGGTGACAATGAGCAGTTCTTC

J: TRBJ2-1
size: few
D: TRBD2
V: TRBV6-1
CDR3: CASSDHSGSSGNSYNEQFF
DNA: TGTGCCAGCAGTGACCATTCAGGGTCAAGCGGGAACTCCTACAATGAGCAGTTCTTC

J: TRBJ2-7
size: -
D: -
V: TRBV5-6
CDR3: CASSFGGQFPYEQYF
DNA: TGTGCCAGCAGCTTCGGGGGACAGTTTCCTTACGAGCAGTACTTC